This T cell receptor beta chain was obtained from a study of shared clonotypes between healthy human individuals (dated by TCRdb to 2018 to 2021). With respect to the entire study: A couple of women and a few men aged 18 to 49 years were included in the cohort. To increase sequencing depth and limit assay-specific biases, different laboratories used diverse techniques to prepare libraries and sequence TCR repertoires. Between about 0.9 and 9 billion PBMCs per donor were obtained by leukapheresis. Blood TCR repertoires of a handful of healthy adults were deeply sequenced to estimate repertoire size and the extent of clonotype sharing between individuals. For each donor, three plates each were used for CD4 naive and CD4 memory, two plates were used for CD8 naive, and one plate was used for CD8 memory.

Using the deep immunoSEQ assay, multiplex PCR amplified TCR CDR3 regions from genomic DNA. For each cell subset, the extracted genomic DNA was distributed evenly across all wells of several immunoSEQ 96-well plates, and each plate served as one replicate. For sorted subsets, 150 to 200 ng genomic DNA, equal to 30,000 to 35,000 T cell genomes, was loaded into each replicate PCR. Purified libraries were quantified with a Qubit 3.0 fluorometer, sized on a Bioanalyzer 2100, and re-quantified with the KAPA Library Quantification kit. A separate single-read 150-cycle Illumina NextSeq 550 flow cell was used to sequence each immunoSEQ 96-well plate. Processing in the source paper ran as follows. The immunoSEQ output contained only junctional sequences without quality scores, so filtering could not match that applied to full-length reads. Sequences were annotated with PyIR, a Python wrapper for IgBLAST v1.9, and V/J genes and CDR3 were assigned using IMGT germline references. Reads were removed for weak V/J assignments (E-value above 1e-6), missing CDR3, stop codons, out-of-frame junctions, or ambiguous translated residues. V3J clonotypes were defined by identical inferred V gene, J gene, and CDR3 amino acid sequence. Percentage overlap between repertoires was calculated by dividing the number of shared unique clonotypes by the size of the smaller repertoire. Repertoire richness was assessed with RTK rarefaction, the Chao1 estimator, and Recon v2.1 estimates of unobserved clonotypes. Generation probabilities were computed with OLGA for all TCRbeta clonotypes obtained by the gDNA method from four donors. Sourced from immuneACCESS, this table was stored by TCRdb with only in-frame sequences that have V and J called. A share of the clones is absent; for the studies checked, an unresolved V gene accounts for under half, and the remainder has no known explanation. The V and J calls and clone size are taken from that table; D and trimming were inferred from the DNA. The sample yields about 2.4 million clones; 90% to 95% were counted once. Together, the top ten hold approximately 0.37% of the sample.

Points on this clone: Its antigen remains undetermined. It has no much larger one-base neighbor in the sample; base qualities were not kept.

General findings and caveats noted by the study authors: Larger estimated clonotype richness was generally found for naive subsets than for memory subsets. Incomplete sequencing was indicated by rarefaction of sorted-subset datasets, despite the large sequencing depth. The genetic and exposure-history diversity represented was limited by the small number of donors. Only blood was sampled, and tissue TCR repertoires likely differ from those in blood. Across four donors, approximately 4.9% of naive CD4, more than 3% of naive CD8, 2% to 2.5% of memory CD4, and approximately 0.4% of memory CD8 clonotypes were shared. Higher generation probabilities were observed for clonotypes shared by all four sorted-subset donors than for non-shared clonotypes. Pairwise subsampling led to the expectation that sequencing depth would affect the degree of clonotype sharing among donors.

Including cysteine and phenylalanine, the CDR3 has 13 amino acids. The DNA shown is the 39-base CDR3, in frame from base 1. V sheds 6 bases and J sheds 1 base, leaving 8 bases between their ends. Per the germline V gene, MNHNS is the CDR1 and SASEGT is the CDR2. The donors were healthy, HIV-negative adults who had no recently reported acute infections or vaccinations. All donors were Caucasian adults living in Nashville, Tennessee, USA. CD4+ T cells were enriched by magnetic negative selection, after which naive cells were positively selected on CD45RA and the negative fraction was taken as the memory subset. Blood was obtained by leukapheresis, after which PBMCs were separated by Ficoll-Histopaque density gradient centrifugation and cryopreserved in liquid nitrogen vapor phase. Analytical flow cytometry was used to check the purity and quantity of every magnetically sorted T cell population. Genomic DNA was isolated from each sorted fraction and quantified by UV absorbance on a Nanodrop 2000c.

The rearrangement joined TRBV6-1 to TRBJ2-3; confidence is insufficient to name the D gene. This sequence originates from a man in his late teens or twenties in good health. Some clones in this sample may be carry-over from other donors' samples. The sequencing input was naive CD4+ T cells from PBMCs. The cell subset or site label here, explained by the study, means: CD45RA+ positively selected. The DNA sequence is as follows: TGTGCCAGCAGGGCAACAGGCACAGATACGCAGTATTTT. Protein translation: CASRATGTDTQYF.